One and the same sample provided the 31 T cell receptor beta chains below, sequenced in a study of cytomegalovirus exposure and HLA in healthy donors. 60 Vbeta and 13 Jbeta primers were used in PCR. Using immunoSEQ multiplex PCR, the repertoire was profiled, and TCRdb retains in-frame clones only, with some absent. The sample shows 160,000 or so clones, approximately 80% of them seen only once. The sequenced material came from PBMCs. The receptors here all came from a male donor in good health and CMV-seropositive.

The V gene is TRBV19, the J gene TRBJ2-1; 7 bases align to TRBD2. V lost 3 bases, J lost 9 bases, and 8 bases stayed unmatched. The CDR3 runs 14 residues. The germline gives CDR1 LNHDA, CDR2 SQIVND (reference sequence). This chain's CDR3 is CASSIRASGGEQFF. The CDR3 DNA follows: TGTGCCAGTAGTATTCGGGCTAGCGGTGGTGAGCAGTTCTTC.

The chain links TRBV27 to TRBJ2-7; D remains ambiguous. Germline lookup yields CDR1 MNHEY and CDR2 SMNVEV (reference sequence). The CDR3 is made up of 15 amino acids. With 3 bases removed from V and 3 bases from J, the gap between germline ends came to 15 bases. The CDR3 protein is CASSLQVPGNYEQYF. The CDR3, as DNA: TGTGCCAGCAGTTTGCAGGTACCAGGAAACTACGAGCAGTACTTC.

This rearrangement joins TRBV4-3 to TRBJ1-2; TRBD1 matches 9 bases. CDR1 is LGHNA, CDR2 YSLEER, per germline. The V and J ends lost 1 base and 7 bases, in that order; junction bases with no gene match: 7. The CDR3 is 15 residues long. The CDR3 sequence: CASSQGTDRGGGYTF. The CDR3 region has the DNA TGCGCCAGCAGCCAAGGGACGGACAGGGGCGGTGGCTACACCTTC.

The rearrangement uses TRBV7-6 and TRBJ1-1, with D unresolved. Germline V gene sequence: CDR1 SGHVS, CDR2 FNYEAQ. This CDR3 is built from 16 residues. V lost 3 bases and J lost 1, with 15 bases in between. In nucleotides, the CDR3 is TGTGCCAGCAGCTTGGTGTCGGGGTGGAAGAACACTGAAGCTTTCTTT. Translated: CASSLVSGWKNTEAFF. The entire variable domain, with the rest obtained from reference TRBV7-6 and TRBJ1-1, is as follows: GAGVSQSPRYKVTKRGQDVALRCDPISGHVSLYWYRQALGQGPEFLTYFNYEAQQDKSGLPNDRFSAERPEGSISTLTIQRTEQRDSAMYRCASSLVSGWKNTEAFFGQGTRLTVV.

The rearrangement uses TRBV4-3 and TRBJ1-3, with 8 bases identical to TRBD1. The ends lost 1 base at V and 3 bases at J; junction bases unmatched: 8. The germline gives CDR1 LGHNA, CDR2 YSLEER. The CDR3 extends over 17 amino acids. CDR3 sequence: CASSQVSRTGGGNTIYF. As DNA, the CDR3 is TGCGCCAGCAGCCAAGTCAGTCGCACAGGGGGTGGAAACACCATATATTTT.

This chain uses TRBV27 with TRBJ2-7, with 10 bases aligning to TRBD1. The germline gives CDR1 MNHEY, CDR2 SMNVEV (reference sequence). The CDR3 has 14 residues. The ends lost 7 bases at V and 0 bases at J; junction bases unmatched: 3. The DNA for the CDR3 is TGTGCCAGCACTCGGACAGGGGGCTCCTACGAGCAGTACTTC. Its protein product is CASTRTGGSYEQYF.

As regards this clone: Other DNA variants within this sample encode the same CDR3. The chain is built from TRBV30 and TRBJ1-2, with D possibly being TRBD1 (5 bases). V was cut by 1 base and J by 4 bases, with 7 bases left in between. Germline assignment: CDR1 GTSNPN and CDR2 SVGIG (reference sequence). The CDR3 is 12 amino acids. This CDR3 reads CAWSAGSYGYTF. CDR3 nucleotide sequence: TGTGCCTGGAGTGCAGGGTCCTATGGCTACACCTTC.

The genes are TRBV6-6 and TRBJ1-1; maybe TRBD1 (5 bases). Germline V CDR1 and CDR2: MNHNY, SVGAGI (reference sequence). Deletions cut 1 base from V and 5 bases from J, with 14 bases between. This CDR3 spans 15 amino acids. As DNA, the CDR3 is TGTGCCAGCAGTTACTTGGACATGGGAGGGACTGAAGCTTTCTTT. Its protein product is CASSYLDMGGTEAFF.

J is TRBJ1-1 and V is TRBV25-1; 8 bases are a match to TRBD1. The V gene end was trimmed by 4 bases and the J gene end by 0 bases; junction bases not matched to a gene: 7. Germline V gene lookup returns CDR1 MGHDK and CDR2 SYGVNS. The CDR3 spans 16 residues. The chain's CDR3 is CASSGQGARLNTEAFF. The CDR3 nucleotides read TGTGCCAGCAGTGGTCAGGGGGCACGGTTGAACACTGAAGCTTTCTTT.

The gene calls are TRBV7-2 and TRBJ1-6; tentatively, D is TRBD1 (5 bases). V was cut by 5 bases and J by 5 bases, with 13 bases left in between. Looked up from germline, CDR1 is SGHTA and CDR2 is FQGNSA. The CDR3 contains 15 residues. CDR3 coding DNA: TGTGCCAGCAGCCCTCCATGGGGGGATAATTCACCCCTCCACTTT. This gives the protein CASSPPWGDNSPLHF.

The rearrangement joins TRBV4-3 to TRBJ2-1; 13 bases are a match to TRBD2. Trimming cost V 4 bases and J 12 bases; bases outside gene matches: 9. Germline V gene sequence: CDR1 LGHNA, CDR2 YSLEER. This CDR3 region has 15 residues. The CDR3 region is CASSPGTSGAWGQFF. Written as DNA, the CDR3 is TGCGCCAGCAGCCCCGGGACTAGCGGGGCCTGGGGGCAGTTCTTC.

The genes are TRBV7-2 and TRBJ2-2; unclear D gene. Germline V gene lookup returns CDR1 SGHTA and CDR2 FQGNSA. Trimming cost V 6 bases and J 8 bases, with 10 bases left between them. There are 12 residues in the CDR3. The CDR3 protein is CASRPQSGELFF. CDR3 DNA sequence: TGTGCCAGCAGGCCACAATCAGGGGAGCTGTTTTTT. Drawing the rest from reference TRBV7-2 and TRBJ2-2, the complete variable domain is GAGVSQSPSNKVTEKGKDVELRCDPISGHTALYWYRQSLGQGLEFLIYFQGNSAPDKSGLPSDRFSAERTGGSVSTLTIQRTQQEDSAVYLCASRPQSGELFFGEGSRLTVL.

The gene calls are TRBV5-4 and TRBJ1-2, with unresolved D. The CDR3 consists of 12 residues. Germline V gene lookup returns CDR1 SGHNT and CDR2 YYREEE (reference sequence). V was cut by 0 bases and J by 6 bases, with 6 bases left in between. This chain's CDR3 is CASSLGPDGYTF. In DNA form, the CDR3 reads TGTGCCAGCAGCTTGGGTCCCGATGGCTACACCTTC.

This chain uses TRBV6-5 with TRBJ1-2, with 7 nucleotides matching TRBD1. The trim removed 6 bases at V and 1 base at J, leaving 8 bases unmatched. In germline, CDR1 is MNHEY, CDR2 SVGAGI. This CDR3 has 15 amino acids. The CDR3 DNA reads as TGTGCCAGCAGCTTGGGGACAGCTTTTAACTATGGCTACACCTTC. Residues: CASSLGTAFNYGYTF.

The chain links TRBV10-3 to TRBJ1-2; D is unresolved. CDR1 is ENHRY, CDR2 SYGVKD, per germline. The CDR3 extends over 12 amino acids. The germline V and J ends were trimmed by 4 bases and 6 bases, with 9 bases remaining between them. CDR3 amino acids: CAISGSEDGYTF. The CDR3 nucleotides are TGTGCCATCAGTGGATCGGAGGATGGCTACACCTTC.

J is TRBJ2-7 and V is TRBV28; no definite D call. V lost 6 bases, J lost 1 base, and 13 bases lay in between. Germline CDR1 is MDHEN and CDR2 is SYDVKM. CDR3 length: 14 residues. The CDR3 protein is CASRRAGASYEQYF. The DNA for the CDR3 is TGTGCCAGCAGAAGAGCCGGAGCATCCTACGAGCAGTACTTC.

V usage is TRBV7-8 and J usage is TRBJ1-5; D is unclear. CDR3 length: 14 residues. The germline gives CDR1 SGHVS, CDR2 FQNEAQ. The V end was cut by 5 bases, the J end by 0 bases, with 8 bases between. CDR3 bases: TGTGCCAGCAGCGGGCCAGATAGCAATCAGCCCCAGCATTTT. This translates into CASSGPDSNQPQHF.

The chain has TRBV10-2 and TRBJ2-1; tentatively, D is TRBD2 (6 bases). V was shortened by 6 bases and J by 6 bases, with 15 bases between the two germline ends. The CDR3 consists of 14 residues. Germline V CDR1 and CDR2: WSHSY, SAAADI. Here the CDR3 reads CASRHGGRANEQFF. The CDR3 nucleotides are TGCGCCAGCAGACACGGGGGACGTGCCAATGAGCAGTTCTTC.

This clone was found a few times. The rearrangement uses TRBV5-4 and TRBJ1-2; D not resolved. Germline V gives CDR1 SGHNT, CDR2 YYREEE (reference sequence). Trimming took 4 bases from V and 8 from J, leaving 15 bases between them. There are 13 residues in the CDR3. The CDR3 sequence is CASSQYKRRGYTF. DNA of the CDR3: TGTGCCAGCAGCCAGTACAAGAGGAGAGGCTACACCTTC. Together with reference TRBV5-4 and TRBJ1-2, the CDR3 gives the full variable domain: ETGVTQSPTHLIKTRGQQVTLRCSSQSGHNTVSWYQQALGQGPQFIFQYYREEENGRGNFPPRFSGLQFPNYSSELNVNALELDDSALYLCASSQYKRRGYTFGSGTRLTVV.

The chain carries TRBV19 and TRBJ1-5; D unclear. The germline V gene encodes CDR1 LNHDA and CDR2 SQIVND (reference sequence). The CDR3 has 16 amino acids. V lost 3 bases to trimming and J lost 1 base, with 13 bases between them. The CDR3 spells CASSIPFSGSNQPQHF. In nucleotides, the CDR3 is TGTGCCAGTAGTATCCCCTTCTCGGGGAGCAATCAGCCCCAGCATTTT.

The chain links TRBV5-4 to TRBJ2-2, with 9 bases that match TRBD1. Germline CDR1 reads SGHNT; CDR2 reads YYREEE (reference sequence). After removal of 3 bases from V and 3 bases from J, the junction contained 6 bases not matched to a gene. This CDR3 contains 16 residues. In DNA, the CDR3 is TGTGCCAGCAGCTCCGGACAGGGGTCGTACACCGGGGAGCTGTTTTTT. Residues: CASSSGQGSYTGELFF.

J is TRBJ2-7 and V is TRBV5-1, with 11 bases aligning to TRBD2. The CDR3 runs 16 residues. Germline V CDR1 and CDR2: SGHRS, YFSETQ. V lost 5 bases, J lost 0 bases, and 7 bases stayed unmatched. The CDR3 coding sequence is TGCGCCAGCAGTTGGACTAGCGGGTCGAGCTCCTACGAGCAGTACTTC. Translating it yields CASSWTSGSSSYEQYF.

The rearrangement links TRBV30 to TRBJ1-6; the D gene is possibly TRBD1 (5 bases). The CDR3 covers 13 residues. Looked up from germline, CDR1 is GTSNPN and CDR2 is SVGIG (reference sequence). The germline V and J ends were trimmed by 3 bases and 9 bases, with 12 bases remaining between them. The CDR3 loop reads CAWSRDLGSPLHF. The CDR3 DNA is TGTGCCTGGAGCCGGGACTTGGGTTCACCCCTCCACTTT.

This CDR3 is CASSSLSVLRYGYTF. Here the CDR3 DNA reads TGTGCCAGCAGCTCTCTCTCGGTTCTGCGATATGGCTACACCTTC. The chain is built from TRBV11-2 and TRBJ1-2; D not resolved. V lost 4 bases and J lost 5, with 17 bases in between. The V gene's germline CDR1 is SGHAT and CDR2 FQNNGV. The CDR3 contains 15 residues.

This clone was observed once. The rearrangement joins TRBV6-5 to TRBJ1-2; TRBD1 is a possible D gene (5 bases). Trimming took off 6 bases at V and 4 bases at J, with 12 bases between the two ends. CDR1 and CDR2 from the germline V gene are MNHEY and SVGAGI. This CDR3 region has 13 residues. CDR3 in amino acids: CASRSTGFYGYTF. The CDR3 nucleotides read TGTGCCAGCAGATCCACAGGATTCTATGGCTACACCTTC.

DNA for the CDR3: TGCAGCGTTGTGCTCCAGGGGGCGAGTTGGACCGGGGAGCTGTTTTTT. Protein sequence: CSVVLQGASWTGELFF. The rearrangement links TRBV29-1 to TRBJ2-2, with 8 bases fitting TRBD1. There are 16 residues in the CDR3. Germline V gene sequence: CDR1 SQVTM, CDR2 ANQGSEA. V dropped 4 bases and J dropped 5; count of bases not matched to a gene: 12.

A few counts support this clone. This chain connects TRBV5-1 to TRBJ2-7, with D possibly being TRBD1 (6 bases). Germline values: CDR1 SGHRS, CDR2 YFSETQ. This CDR3 is 14 amino acids long. V was cut by 2 bases and J by 6 bases, with 15 bases left in between. The chain's CDR3 is CASSLNTYRVEQYF. CDR3 nucleotide sequence: TGCGCCAGCAGCTTAAATACCTACAGGGTCGAGCAGTACTTC.

The chain uses TRBV5-1 and TRBJ2-5; the match to TRBD1 covers 7 bases. Germline CDR1 and CDR2: SGHRS and YFSETQ. The V gene end was trimmed by 5 bases and the J gene end by 4 bases; junction bases not matched to a gene: 8. The length of the CDR3 is 14 residues. CDR3: CASRQGREGETQYF. The CDR3 coding sequence is TGCGCCAGCAGACAGGGGCGTGAGGGAGAGACCCAGTACTTC.

The chain has TRBV28 and TRBJ2-7; TRBD1 matches 10 bases. Germline V gene lookup returns CDR1 MDHEN and CDR2 SYDVKM. CDR3 length: 14 amino acids. Unmatched junction bases numbered 2, after V lost 2 bases and J lost 4 bases. The CDR3 protein is CASSLGQGGYEQYF. The CDR3 DNA reads TGTGCCAGCAGTTTAGGACAGGGGGGATACGAGCAGTACTTC.

The V call is TRBV7-9, the J call TRBJ1-1; D gene ambiguous. V was cut by 1 base and J by 0 bases, with 3 bases left in between. This CDR3 has 13 amino acids. Per the germline V gene, CDR1 is SEHNR and CDR2 is FQNEAQ (reference sequence). In DNA, the CDR3 is TGTGCCAGCAGCTTAGTAGTGAACACTGAAGCTTTCTTT. Its protein is CASSLVVNTEAFF.

The chain carries TRBV10-1 and TRBJ2-2; D is uncertain. Germline V gene lookup returns CDR1 WNHNN and CDR2 SYGVQD (reference sequence). The V end was cut by 5 bases, the J end by 2 bases, with 3 bases between. This CDR3 has 12 residues. The CDR3 here is CASSINTGELFF. In nucleotides, the CDR3 is TGCGCCAGCAGTATAAACACCGGGGAGCTGTTTTTT.